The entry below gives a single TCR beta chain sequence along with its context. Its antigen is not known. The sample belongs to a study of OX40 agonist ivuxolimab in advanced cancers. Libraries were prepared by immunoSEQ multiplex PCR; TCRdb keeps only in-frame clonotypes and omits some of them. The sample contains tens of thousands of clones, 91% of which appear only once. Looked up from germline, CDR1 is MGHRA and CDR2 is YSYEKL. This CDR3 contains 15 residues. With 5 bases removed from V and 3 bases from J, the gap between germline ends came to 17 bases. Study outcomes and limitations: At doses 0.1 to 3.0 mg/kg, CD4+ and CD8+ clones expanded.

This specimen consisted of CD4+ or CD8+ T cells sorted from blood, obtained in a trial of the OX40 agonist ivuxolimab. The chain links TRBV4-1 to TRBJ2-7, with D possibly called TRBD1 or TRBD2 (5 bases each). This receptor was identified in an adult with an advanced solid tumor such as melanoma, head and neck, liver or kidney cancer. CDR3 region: CASSEGALAHYEQYF. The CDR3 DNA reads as TGCGCCAGCAGCGAAGGGGCGCTAGCCCACTACGAGCAGTACTTC.